This is a list of T cell receptor delta chains from one sample in a study of gamma-delta chains in newborns, infants, children. TCRdb repeated clone calling on the reads with CATT. The sample yields several thousand delta-chain clones, 2.1% seen once. The specimen sequenced was blood. These TCRs come from a child who was a newborn, infant or young child, either healthy, febrile or measles-vaccinated (not recorded which). Both conserved end residues are part of each CDR3. Fields, in order: D gene, J gene, V gene, CDR3 length, clone size, CDR3 DNA, CDR3 protein. D genes are given only for firm matches. Part of the rows lack a size; the others show once, few, many or a class for expanded clones.

TRDD3 | TRDJ3 | TRDV2 | 20 | large | TGTGCCTGTGACTCGGTACTGGGGGATACGAGCTCCTGGGACACCCGACAGATGTTTTTC | CACDSVLGDTSSWDTRQMFF
TRDD3 | TRDJ1 | TRDV1 | 15 | few | TGTGCTCTTGGGGACCGAAGGGATACTACGCCAAAACTCATCTTT | CALGDRRDTTPKLIF
- | TRDJ3 | TRDV2 | 17 | few | TGCGCCTCTTGGGGGTCGTTAAGCTCCTGGGACACCCGACAGATGTTTTTC | CASWGSLSSWDTRQMFF
TRDD3 | TRDJ2 | TRDV2 | 16 | medium-sized | TGTGCCTGTGACATTCTGGGGGATACTTTGACAGCACAACTCTTCTTT | CACDILGDTLTAQLFF
TRDD3 | TRDJ3 | TRDV2 | 18 | medium-sized | TGTGCCTGTGACACTGGATGGGGGAGCTCCTGGGACACCCGACAGATGTTTTTC | CACDTGWGSSWDTRQMFF
TRDD3 | TRDJ3 | TRDV2 | 19 | few | TGTGCCCGTGACACCGCTGTGGGATACGCATCCTGGGACACCCGACAGATGTTTTTC | CARDTAVGYASWDTRQMFF
TRDD3 | TRDJ3 | TRDV2 | 18 | medium-sized | TGTGCCTGTGACATACTGGGGGATACCTCCTGGGACACCCGACAGATGTTTTTC | CACDILGDTSWDTRQMFF
TRDD3 | TRDJ1 | TRDV2 | 14 | medium-sized | TGTGCCTGTGACAGGGGATACGCGGGGGGTAAACTCATCTTT | CACDRGYAGGKLIF
- | TRDJ3 | TRDV2 | 18 | - | TGTGCCTGTGGCACCAACTGGGCCGATGTAGGCAACGCCCGACAGATGTTTTTC | CACGTNWADVGNARQMFF
TRDD3 | TRDJ3 | TRDV2 | 18 | medium-sized | TGTGCCTGTGACGCTGGGGGATACCACTCCTGGGACACCCGACAGATGTTTTTC | CACDAGGYHSWDTRQMFF
TRDD3 | TRDJ1 | TRDV2 | 15 | medium-sized | TGTGCCTGTGACTACTGGGGGATACTCCGAACTAAACTCATCTTT | CACDYWGILRTKLIF
- | TRDJ1 | TRDV2 | 14 | medium-sized | TGTGCCTGTGACACCTGGGGGTTGACCGATAAACTCATCTTT | CACDTWGLTDKLIF
TRDD3 | TRDJ1 | TRDV1 | 21 | few | TGTGCTCTTGGGGAAGTTTCCCGTAAGGGGGTAATCTGGGGGCTACTGGGGAAACTCATCTTT | CALGEVSRKGVIWGLLGKLIF
- | TRDJ3 | TRDV2 | 21 | few | TGTGCCTGTGACACCGCAACCTCCTGGGTGATCAACTCCTGGGACACCCGACAGATGTTTTTC | CACDTATSWVINSWDTRQMFF
TRDD3 | TRDJ1 | TRDV2 | 16 | many | TGTGCCTGTGACACCGAAGACTGGGGGATACGCCTCAAACTCATCTTT | CACDTEDWGIRLKLIF
TRDD3 | TRDJ3 | TRDV2 | 19 | medium-sized | TGTGCCTGTGACACCGCTGGGGGTTTACACTCCTGGGACACCCGACAGATGTTTTTC | CACDTAGGLHSWDTRQMFF
TRDD3 | TRDJ3 | TRDV2 | 20 | - | TGTGCCTGTGACAAAATACTGGGGGATACGCGCTCCTGGGACACCCGACAGGTGTTTTTC | CACDKILGDTRSWDTRQVFF
TRDD3 | TRDJ1 | TRDV1 | 15 | medium-sized | TGTGCTCTTGGGGGGTCTGGGGGATCATCCGATAAACTCATCTTT | CALGGSGGSSDKLIF
TRDD3 | TRDJ3 | TRDV2 | 19 | medium-sized | TGTGCCTGTGACACCTCGTGGGGGATACAAACCTGGGACACCCGACAGATGTTTTTC | CACDTSWGIQTWDTRQMFF
- | TRDJ1 | TRDV2 | 19 | medium-sized | TGTGCCTGTGTAAGGAACCTTGATTTTGGGAGATTTCACACCGATAAACTCATCTTT | CACVRNLDFGRFHTDKLIF
TRDD3 | TRDJ1 | TRDV2 | 13 | few | TGTGCCTGTGACACGGGGGATACCGATAAACTCATCTTT | CACDTGDTDKLIF
TRDD3 | TRDJ3 | TRDV2 | 19 | large | TGTGCCTGTGACACTGGGGGATATGGGAGCTCCTGGGACACCCGACAGATGTTTTTC | CACDTGGYGSSWDTRQMFF
TRDD3 | TRDJ3 | TRDV2 | 18 | - | TGTGCCTGTGACACCGGCTGGGGGAGCTCCAGGGACACCCGACGGATGTTTTTC | CACDTGWGSSRDTRRMFF
TRDD3 | TRDJ3 | TRDV2 | 20 | medium-sized | TGTGCCTGTGACAAAATACTGGGGGTTCTGAGCTCCTGGGACACCCGACAGATGTTTTTC | CACDKILGVLSSWDTRQMFF
TRDD3 | TRDJ1 | TRAV29/DV5 | 23 | - | TGTGCAGCAAGCGCACCGGCCGAGCCCCTTTACTGGGGGATACCCAGCTACACCGATAAACTCACCTTT | CAASAPAEPLYWGIPSYTDKLTF
TRDD3 | TRDJ1 | TRDV1 | 16 | few | TGTGCTCTTGGGGAACCCACCTACTGGGGGATACCTAAACTCATCTTT | CALGEPTYWGIPKLIF
- | TRDJ3 | TRDV2 | 17 | - | TGTGCCTGTGACAGTGTCCTAGGCTCCTGGGACACCCGACAGATGTTTTTC | CACDSVLGSWDTRQMFF
- | TRDJ2 | TRDV3 | 14 | few | TGTGCCTTTGGGGGCTATCCTTTGACCGCACAACTCTTCTTT | CAFGGYPLTAQLFF
TRDD3 | TRDJ3 | TRDV2 | 24 | medium-sized | TGTGCCTGTGACGCGAGGTACTGGGGGATACTCCATCGATTAAGCTCCTGGGACACCCGACAGATGTTTTTC | CACDARYWGILHRLSSWDTRQMFF
TRDD3 | TRDJ3 | TRDV2 | 16 | - | TGTGCCTGTGACACTGGGGGATCCTGGGACACCCGACAGATGTTTTTC | CACDTGGSWDTRQMFF
- | TRDJ1 | TRAV29/DV5 | 16 | medium-sized | TGTGCAGCAAGCGCGGGTCCTTCTACTCCTCCGGGGAGGCTCATCTTT | CAASAGPSTPPGRLIF
TRDD3 | TRDJ1 | TRDV3 | 15 | once | TGTGCCTCCTCTACTGGGGGAAAGTACACCGATAAACTCATCTTT | CASSTGGKYTDKLIF
- | TRDJ3 | TRDV2 | 20 | - | TGTGCCTGTGACACCGTAGAATCTGGGGTATACGCCTGGGACACCCGCCAGATGTTTTTC | CACDTVESGVYAWDTRQMFF
TRDD3 | TRDJ3 | TRDV2 | 18 | medium-sized | TGTGCCTGTGACCCACTGGGGGACATCTCCTGGGACACCCGACAGATGTTTTTC | CACDPLGDISWDTRQMFF
TRDD3 | TRDJ2 | TRDV2 | 18 | few | TGTGCCTGTGGCAACGTTCTTCTGCTGGGGGATTTGACAGCACAACTCTTCTTT | CACGNVLLLGDLTAQLFF
TRDD3 | TRDJ1 | TRDV2 | 18 | - | TGTGCCTGTGACACCGGAGGGGGTGGGGATACGTGGACCGATAAACTCATCTTT | CACDTGGGGDTWTDKLIF